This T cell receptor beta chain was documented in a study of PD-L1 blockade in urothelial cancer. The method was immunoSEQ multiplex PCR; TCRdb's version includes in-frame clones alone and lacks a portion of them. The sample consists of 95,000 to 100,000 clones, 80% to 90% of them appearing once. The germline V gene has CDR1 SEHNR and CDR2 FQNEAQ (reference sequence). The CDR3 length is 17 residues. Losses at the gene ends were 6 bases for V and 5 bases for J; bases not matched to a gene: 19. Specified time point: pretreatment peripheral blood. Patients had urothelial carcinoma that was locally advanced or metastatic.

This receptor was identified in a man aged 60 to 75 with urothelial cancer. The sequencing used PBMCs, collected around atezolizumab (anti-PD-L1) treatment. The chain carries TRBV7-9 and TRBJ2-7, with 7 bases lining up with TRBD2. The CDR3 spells CASSSAWEGLTGHEQYF. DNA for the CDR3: TGTGCCAGCAGTTCCGCGTGGGAGGGGTTAACTGGTCACGAGCAGTACTTC.